Detailed here is one T cell receptor beta chain. Here immunoSEQ multiplex PCR was the method, and the copy in TCRdb shows in-frame clones only, minus some. The sample records 75,000 to 80,000 clones, about 89% being singletons. Germline values: CDR1 MDHEN, CDR2 SYDVKM. This CDR3 comprises 16 residues. Trimming took 6 bases from V and 8 from J, leaving 22 bases between them. The sample belongs to a study of T cell changes during pregnancy in multiple sclerosis. Sequenced here: peripheral blood, sampled before pregnancy. The clonotype was recovered from a female donor with multiple sclerosis, enrolled in a pregnancy study. V is TRBV28 and J is TRBJ1-4; D is perhaps TRBD1 (6 bases). DNA of the CDR3: TGTGCCAGCAGCTATGGGGGGGCCCGGCCGGTCGAAAAACTGTTTTTT. It yields the protein CASSYGGARPVEKLFF.